The 8 T cell receptor beta chains in this list originate from one sample, sequenced in a study of blood T cell repertoires in COVID-19. TCRdb keeps only in-frame clones here, not all; method: immunoSEQ multiplex PCR. This sample has around 270,000 clones, with around 87% found just once. Sequenced material: peripheral blood. These TCRs come from a woman aged 50 to 60 with acute or convalescent COVID-19.

The chain is built from TRBV7-9 and TRBJ2-7; 9 bases fit TRBD1. Losses at the gene ends were 2 bases for V and 5 bases for J; bases not matched to a gene: 7. The CDR3 loop spans 15 amino acids. Germline-derived CDR1 and CDR2 are SEHNR and FQNEAQ (reference sequence). The CDR3 region has the DNA TGTGCCAGCAGCTTAACCGGGACAGGGTCGGACGAGCAGTACTTC. Translated, it gives CASSLTGTGSDEQYF.

CDR3 region: CASSRTGWNSPLHF. CDR3 sequence (DNA): TGTGCCAGCAGCAGGACAGGGTGGAATTCACCCCTCCACTTT. The gene calls are TRBV7-9 and TRBJ1-6, with 8 bases fitting TRBD1. Losses at the gene ends were 5 bases for V and 7 bases for J; bases not matched to a gene: 4. Germline CDR1 reads SEHNR; CDR2 reads FQNEAQ (reference sequence). This CDR3 comprises 14 residues.

The chain recombines TRBV2 with TRBJ1-2; D is undetermined. The CDR3 totals 10 residues. Trimming pared 6 bases from V and 12 bases from J, leaving 11 bases between. Germline V gene lookup returns CDR1 SNHLY and CDR2 FYNNEI. The CDR3 bases are TGTGCCAGCAGAACACCGCGGGACACCTTC. It codes for CASRTPRDTF.

This clone showed up just once. The chain carries TRBV5-1 and TRBJ1-1; D is perhaps TRBD1 (6 bases). This CDR3 spans 13 amino acids. Germline CDR1 reads SGHRS; CDR2 reads YFSETQ. Trimming left V 9 bases short and J 1 base short, with 13 bases between. The CDR3: CATRLQGNTEAFF. The CDR3 DNA reads as TGCGCCACCCGCCTACAGGGGAACACTGAAGCTTTCTTT.

J is TRBJ1-6 and V is TRBV27, with TRBD1 identical over 11 bases. Germline CDR1 reads MNHEY; CDR2 reads SMNVEV (reference sequence). The CDR3 totals 14 residues. Germline trimming cut 6 bases from V and 9 bases from J; bases unmatched to any gene: 4. The CDR3 bases are TGTGCCAGCAGAACCGGGACAGGGGGTTCACCCCTCCACTTT. This sequence encodes CASRTGTGGSPLHF.

The chain uses TRBV27 and TRBJ2-7, with TRBD1 as a possible D gene (5 bases). The CDR3 loop spans 14 amino acids. Germline CDR1 MNHEY, CDR2 SMNVEV (reference sequence). The V and J ends lost 0 bases and 6 bases respectively, with 12 bases between them. The CDR3: CASSLSSPGPEQYF. CDR3 bases: TGTGCCAGCAGTTTATCCTCGCCAGGGCCCGAGCAGTACTTC.

V is TRBV7-9 and J is TRBJ1-2; no definite D call. V lost 6 bases, J lost 1 base, and 9 bases lay in between. Germline V gene lookup returns CDR1 SEHNR and CDR2 FQNEAQ (reference sequence). This CDR3 spans 13 amino acids. The CDR3 region has the DNA TGTGCCAGCAGTCACGGGAGTAACTATGGCTACACCTTC. Translation gives CASSHGSNYGYTF.

The V gene is TRBV10-1, the J gene TRBJ1-2; 7 bases align to TRBD1. The CDR3 totals 15 residues. From germline, CDR1 is WNHNN and CDR2 SYGVQD (reference sequence). V shed 4 bases, J shed 1 base, and the junction held 6 bases outside the gene matches. The CDR3 loop is CASSGGQRFNYGYTF. The CDR3 region has the DNA TGCGCCAGCAGTGGGGGACAGCGCTTTAACTATGGCTACACCTTC.